Presented here are 24 T cell receptor beta chains from one specimen sequenced in a study of blood T cell repertoires in COVID-19. Data came from immunoSEQ multiplex PCR; TCRdb stores just in-frame clones and leaves some out. The data show about 240,000 clones, with just under 85% seen just once and more than 9.5% held by the top ten. Sequenced sample: peripheral blood. These receptors were taken from a woman of 80 years or more with acute or convalescent COVID-19.

The J gene is TRBJ1-1, the V gene TRBV11-2; D call uncertain. The CDR3 totals 15 residues. Germline CDR1 and CDR2: SGHAT and FQNNGV. Deletions cut 0 bases from V and 3 bases from J, with 11 bases between. The CDR3 loop is CASSLEGGKHTEAFF. Here the CDR3 DNA reads TGTGCCAGCAGCTTAGAGGGAGGGAAGCACACTGAAGCTTTCTTT.

The CDR3 spells CASSLGLAGGPAVTQYF. The CDR3 DNA reads as TGTGCCAGCAGCCTGGGACTAGCGGGGGGGCCAGCAGTTACGCAGTATTTT. This chain links TRBV3-1 (or the pseudogene TRBV3-2) with TRBJ2-3; 16 bases map to TRBD2. In germline, CDR1 is LGHDT, CDR2 YNNKEL (reference sequence). CDR3 length: 17 residues. Trimming cost V 4 bases and J 8 bases; bases outside gene matches: 9.

This chain connects TRBV19 to TRBJ2-6; no clear D gene. The germline gives CDR1 LNHDA, CDR2 SQIVND (reference sequence). The CDR3 length is 14 residues. Trimming cost V 4 bases and J 0 bases, with 4 bases left between them. The CDR3 reads CASSTYSGANVLTF. CDR3 nucleotides: TGTGCCAGTAGTACCTACTCTGGGGCCAACGTCCTGACTTTC.

V gene TRBV27 combines with J gene TRBJ1-3, with 9 bases fitting TRBD1. Losses at the gene ends were 0 bases for V and 4 bases for J; bases not matched to a gene: 4. Germline CDR1 reads MNHEY; CDR2 reads SMNVEV (reference sequence). This CDR3 has 16 amino acids. This CDR3 is CASSLSGQGLGNTIYF. The CDR3 bases are TGTGCCAGCAGTTTATCCGGACAGGGGCTAGGAAACACCATATATTTT.

This chain uses TRBV23-1 with TRBJ2-2; D possibly corresponds to TRBD2 (6 bases). TRBV23-1 is classed as an ORF, of uncertain function. Between the trimmed V and J ends, which lost 0 bases and 0 bases, there was a span of 8 bases. This CDR3 comprises 16 residues. CDR3 sequence (DNA): TGCGCCAGCAGTCAATCCGCTAGCGCGAACACCGGGGAGCTGTTTTTT. It encodes CASSQSASANTGELFF.

The chain employs TRBV11-1 and TRBJ2-7; tentatively, D is TRBD1 (5 bases). There are 13 residues in the CDR3. The germline V gene encodes CDR1 SGHAT and CDR2 FQDESV (reference sequence). Trimming pared 0 bases from V and 7 bases from J, leaving 10 bases between. CDR3 nucleotide sequence: TGTGCCAGCAGCTTAGCAGGGGCGAATGAGCAGTACTTC. Translated: CASSLAGANEQYF.

The genes are TRBV4-1 and TRBJ1-3; 9 bases line up with TRBD1. The CDR3 extends over 15 amino acids. CDR1 MGHRA and CDR2 YSYEKL come from the germline V gene. V lost 5 bases, J lost 4 bases, and 6 bases stayed unmatched. This CDR3 is CASSSTGGTGNTIYF. The CDR3 bases are TGCGCCAGCAGCTCCACAGGGGGCACCGGAAACACCATATATTTT.

This clone was recorded once. The rearrangement uses TRBV7-3 and TRBJ2-3; no reliable D call. CDR3 length equals 16 residues. Trimming removed 1 base at V and 1 base at J, with 12 bases between. Germline loops: CDR1 SGHTA, CDR2 FQGTGA. The CDR3 protein is CASSLSPPGGTDTQYF. In nucleotides, the CDR3 is TGTGCCAGCAGCTTAAGCCCCCCCGGAGGCACAGATACGCAGTATTTT.

This clone was seen a few times. V and J are TRBV18 and TRBJ1-4, with D maybe TRBD1 (5 bases). Trimming shortened V by 1 base and J by 1 base, and 16 bases separated the two germline ends. The CDR3 sequence is 18 residues long. Germline values: CDR1 KGHSH, CDR2 LQKENI. CDR3 loop: CASSPLDGALGTNEKLFF. CDR3 nucleotides: TGTGCCAGCTCACCACTTGATGGGGCCCTGGGAACTAATGAAAAACTGTTTTTT. Full variable domain (outside the CDR3, taken from reference TRBV18 and TRBJ1-4): NAGVMQNPRHLVRRRGQEARLRCSPMKGHSHVYWYRQLPEEGLKFMVYLQKENIIDESGMPKERFSAEFPKEGPSILRIQQVVRGDSAAYFCASSPLDGALGTNEKLFFGSGTQLSVL.

This clone has a handful of counts. J is TRBJ2-7 and V is TRBV4-2; perhaps TRBD1 as D (6 bases). Trimming took off 0 bases at V and 2 bases at J, with 8 bases between the two ends. This CDR3 region has 14 residues. Per the germline V gene, CDR1 is LGHNA and CDR2 is YNFKEQ. DNA of the CDR3: TGTGCCAGCAGCCAAGAGGGGGCGACCTACGAGCAGTACTTC. This sequence encodes CASSQEGATYEQYF.

The gene calls are TRBV7-3 and TRBJ2-2; TRBD2 aligns across 7 bases. The CDR3 length is 18 residues. V lost 1 base and J lost 0; bases outside the gene matches: 8. The V gene's germline CDR1 is SGHTA and CDR2 FQGTGA. The chain's CDR3 is CASSLSQGGPTNTGELFF. The CDR3 nucleotides are TGTGCCAGCAGCTTAAGTCAGGGAGGGCCTACGAACACCGGGGAGCTGTTTTTT.

This clone was seen just once. This chain connects TRBV19 to TRBJ2-1, with D possibly matching TRBD1 (6 bases). V was pared by 7 bases and J by 1 base, with 14 bases between. Germline-derived CDR1 and CDR2 are LNHDA and SQIVND (reference sequence). The length of the CDR3 is 15 residues. The CDR3 here is CASTRNRASYNEQFF. Written as DNA, the CDR3 is TGTGCCAGTACCCGCAACAGGGCATCCTACAATGAGCAGTTCTTC.

This clone turned up a few times. This chain joins TRBV18 and TRBJ2-2; 7 bases align to TRBD2. Germline CDR1 reads KGHSH; CDR2 reads LQKENI. The CDR3 spans 16 residues. Trimming removed 3 bases from V and 0 bases from J; junction bases left unmatched: 4. DNA for the CDR3: TGTGCCAGCTCACCCTTGGGACTAACGAACACCGGGGAGCTGTTTTTT. Encoded protein: CASSPLGLTNTGELFF.

This clone turned up a few times. The genes are TRBV15 and TRBJ1-4; D is perhaps TRBD1 (5 bases). CDR1 is LNHNV, CDR2 YYDKDF, per germline (reference sequence). Trimming took 4 bases from V and 6 from J, leaving 15 bases between them. CDR3 size: 15 residues. The CDR3 sequence is CATSNAGLPDEKLFF. The DNA for the CDR3 is TGTGCCACCAGCAACGCGGGACTGCCCGATGAAAAACTGTTTTTT.

In nucleotides, the CDR3 is TGTGCCAGCAGCTTGGGCTGGAATGAGCAGTTCTTC. This sequence encodes CASSLGWNEQFF. The chain combines TRBV7-9 with TRBJ2-1; no clear D gene. There are 12 residues in the CDR3. V was trimmed by 3 bases and J by 7 bases, leaving 7 bases between them. Germline-derived CDR1 and CDR2 are SEHNR and FQNEAQ (reference sequence).

This clone was counted only a few times. The genes are TRBV28 and TRBJ2-1; a weak D match, TRBD1 (6 bases). V was pared by 5 bases and J by 5 bases, with 16 bases between. Germline CDR1 and CDR2: MDHEN and SYDVKM. This CDR3 region has 15 residues. CDR3 region: CASSPNRETNNEQFF. CDR3 nucleotide sequence: TGTGCCAGCAGTCCGAACAGGGAAACAAACAATGAGCAGTTCTTC.

The V call is TRBV5-1, the J call TRBJ2-5, with 8 nucleotides matching TRBD1. The CDR3 is 15 residues long. Germline values: CDR1 SGHRS, CDR2 YFSETQ. The J segment lost 1 base and the V segment lost 2 bases, leaving 4 bases of the junction unmatched. CDR3 amino acids: CASSLATGGQETQYF. CDR3 nucleotides: TGCGCCAGCAGCTTAGCTACAGGGGGCCAAGAGACCCAGTACTTC.

The rearrangement joins TRBV6-2 or TRBV6-3 to TRBJ1-1, with 9 positions matching TRBD1. Germline V CDR1 and CDR2: MNHEY, SVGEGT. Unmatched junction bases numbered 2, after V lost 2 bases and J lost 1 base. This CDR3 spans 15 amino acids. CDR3 region: CASSYRGQGNTEAFF. The CDR3 bases are TGTGCCAGCAGTTACCGGGGACAGGGGAACACTGAAGCTTTCTTT.

Worth noting for this clone: The identical CDR3 is also encoded by other nucleotide sequences in the sample. The chain is built from TRBV6-5 and TRBJ2-2; tentatively, D is TRBD1 (6 bases). The CDR3 has 14 amino acids. V lost 6 bases to trimming and J lost 2 bases, with 10 bases between them. Looked up from germline, CDR1 is MNHEY and CDR2 is SVGAGI. The CDR3 DNA follows: TGTGCCAGCAGCCGGACAGATAACACCGGGGAGCTGTTTTTT. Amino acid sequence: CASSRTDNTGELFF.

V is TRBV27 and J is TRBJ1-2; D not certain. The CDR3 sequence is 14 residues long. CDR1 is MNHEY, CDR2 SMNVEV, per germline (reference sequence). V was pared by 7 bases and J by 7 bases, with 19 bases between. This chain's CDR3 is CASNSHSKSGGYTF. In DNA form, the CDR3 reads TGTGCCAGCAACTCCCACTCAAAATCAGGTGGCTACACCTTC.

The rearrangement links TRBV30 to TRBJ1-2; 7 bases are a match to TRBD1. Germline CDR1 reads GTSNPN; CDR2 reads SVGIG (reference sequence). The CDR3 sequence is 14 residues long. V was pared by 3 bases and J by 8 bases, with 12 bases of the junction left unmatched. CDR3 loop: CAWSWSRGAGGYTF. CDR3 sequence (DNA): TGTGCCTGGAGCTGGAGCAGGGGGGCGGGAGGCTACACCTTC.

The chain combines TRBV6-5 with TRBJ2-7; D might be TRBD2 (6 bases). The germline V and J ends were trimmed by 4 bases and 4 bases, with 17 bases remaining between them. The CDR3 length is 15 residues. Germline values: CDR1 MNHEY, CDR2 SVGAGI. Written as DNA, the CDR3 is TGTGCCAGCAGTTCCCGCCAGCCAGGGAGGTACGAGCAGTACTTC. It yields the protein CASSSRQPGRYEQYF.

The gene calls are TRBV28 and TRBJ2-1; 7 bases line up with TRBD2. After removal of 4 bases from V and 1 base from J, the junction contained 1 base not matched to a gene. Germline V gene lookup returns CDR1 MDHEN and CDR2 SYDVKM. CDR3 length equals 14 residues. Here the CDR3 DNA reads TGTGCCAGCAGTTCGGGGGGATCCTACAATGAGCAGTTCTTC. As protein: CASSSGGSYNEQFF.

This clone was found once. This sequence joins TRBV7-2 and TRBJ1-2, with 7 bases aligning to TRBD1. The V and J ends lost 7 bases and 0 bases, in that order; junction bases with no gene match: 11. CDR3 size: 16 residues. Germline-derived CDR1 and CDR2 are SGHTA and FQGNSA. The CDR3 sequence: CASTLGGVEANYGYTF. Here the CDR3 DNA reads TGTGCCAGCACTCTAGGGGGCGTCGAAGCTAACTATGGCTACACCTTC. Full variable domain (rest looked up from reference TRBV7-2 and TRBJ1-2): GAGVSQSPSNKVTEKGKDVELRCDPISGHTALYWYRQSLGQGLEFLIYFQGNSAPDKSGLPSDRFSAERTGGSVSTLTIQRTQQEDSAVYLCASTLGGVEANYGYTFGSGTRLTVV.